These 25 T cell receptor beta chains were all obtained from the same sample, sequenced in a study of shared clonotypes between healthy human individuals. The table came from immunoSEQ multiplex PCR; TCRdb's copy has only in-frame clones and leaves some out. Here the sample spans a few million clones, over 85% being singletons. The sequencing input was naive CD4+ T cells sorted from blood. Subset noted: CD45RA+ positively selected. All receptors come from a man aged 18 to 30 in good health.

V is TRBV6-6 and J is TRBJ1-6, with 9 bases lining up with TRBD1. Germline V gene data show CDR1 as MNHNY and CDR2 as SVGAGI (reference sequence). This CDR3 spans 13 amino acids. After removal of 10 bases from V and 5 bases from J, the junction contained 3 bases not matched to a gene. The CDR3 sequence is CATRTGDNSPLHF. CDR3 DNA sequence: TGTGCCACACGGACAGGGGATAATTCACCCCTCCACTTT.

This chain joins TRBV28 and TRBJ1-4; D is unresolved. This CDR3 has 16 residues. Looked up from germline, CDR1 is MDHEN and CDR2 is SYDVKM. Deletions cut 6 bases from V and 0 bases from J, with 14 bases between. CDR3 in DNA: TGTGCCAGCAGCCTGCCGACGCCCACAACTAATGAAAAACTGTTTTTT. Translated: CASSLPTPTTNEKLFF.

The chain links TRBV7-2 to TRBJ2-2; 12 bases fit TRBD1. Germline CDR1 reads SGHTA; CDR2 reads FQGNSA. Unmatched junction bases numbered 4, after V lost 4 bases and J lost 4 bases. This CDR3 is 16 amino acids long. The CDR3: CASSSGQGAFTGELFF. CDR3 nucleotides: TGTGCCAGCAGCTCGGGACAGGGGGCTTTCACCGGGGAGCTGTTTTTT.

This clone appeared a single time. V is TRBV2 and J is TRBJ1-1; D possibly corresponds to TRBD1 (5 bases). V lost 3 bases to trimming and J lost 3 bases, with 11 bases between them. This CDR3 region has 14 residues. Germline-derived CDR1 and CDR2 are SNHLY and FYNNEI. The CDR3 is CASSDQGTYTEAFF. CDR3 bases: TGTGCCAGCAGTGATCAGGGAACGTACACTGAAGCTTTCTTT.

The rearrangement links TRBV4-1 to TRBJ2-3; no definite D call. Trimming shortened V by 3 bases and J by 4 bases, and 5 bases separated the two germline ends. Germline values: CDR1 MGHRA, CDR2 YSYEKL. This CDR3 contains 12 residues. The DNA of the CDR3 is TGCGCCAGCAGCCACATCGCAGATACGCAGTATTTT. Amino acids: CASSHIADTQYF.

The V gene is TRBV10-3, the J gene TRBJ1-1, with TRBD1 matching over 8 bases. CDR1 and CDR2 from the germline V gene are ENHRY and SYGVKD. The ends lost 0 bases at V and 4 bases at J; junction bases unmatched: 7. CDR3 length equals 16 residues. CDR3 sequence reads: CAISESNAGGSTEAFF. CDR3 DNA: TGTGCCATCAGTGAGTCGAACGCAGGGGGCAGCACTGAAGCTTTCTTT.

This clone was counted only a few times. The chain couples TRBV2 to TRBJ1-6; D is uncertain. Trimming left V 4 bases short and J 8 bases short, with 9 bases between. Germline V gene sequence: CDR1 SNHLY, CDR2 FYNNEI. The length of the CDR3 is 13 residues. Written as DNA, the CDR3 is TGTGCCAGCAGTGGGCTGTCAGATTCACCCCTCCACTTT. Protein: CASSGLSDSPLHF.

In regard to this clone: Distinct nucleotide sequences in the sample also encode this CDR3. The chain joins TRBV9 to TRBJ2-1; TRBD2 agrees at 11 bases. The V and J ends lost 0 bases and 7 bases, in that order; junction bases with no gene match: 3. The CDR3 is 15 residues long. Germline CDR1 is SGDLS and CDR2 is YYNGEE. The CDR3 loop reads CASSVGTSGGNEQFF. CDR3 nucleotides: TGTGCCAGCAGCGTAGGTACTAGCGGGGGTAATGAGCAGTTCTTC. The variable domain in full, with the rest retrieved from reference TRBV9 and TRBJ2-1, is DSGVTQTPKHLITATGQRVTLRCSPRSGDLSVYWYQQSLDQGLQFLIQYYNGEERAKGNILERFSAQQFPDLHSELNLSSLELGDSALYFCASSVGTSGGNEQFFGPGTRLTVL.

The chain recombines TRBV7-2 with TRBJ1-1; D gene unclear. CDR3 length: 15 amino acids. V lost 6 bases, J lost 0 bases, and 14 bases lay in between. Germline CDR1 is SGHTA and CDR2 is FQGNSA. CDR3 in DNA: TGTGCCAGCAGGTTAAGGCACAGCATGAACACTGAAGCTTTCTTT. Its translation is CASRLRHSMNTEAFF.

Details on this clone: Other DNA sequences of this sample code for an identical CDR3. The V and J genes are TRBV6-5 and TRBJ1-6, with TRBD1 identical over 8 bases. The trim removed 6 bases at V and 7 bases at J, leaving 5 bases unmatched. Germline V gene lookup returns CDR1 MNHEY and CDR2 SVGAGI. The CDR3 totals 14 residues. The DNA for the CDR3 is TGTGCCAGCAGAGGACAGGGATCCAATTCACCCCTCCACTTT. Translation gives CASRGQGSNSPLHF.

The CDR3 spells CASHRGRLDTQYF. In nucleotides, the CDR3 is TGTGCCAGCCACAGGGGACGTTTAGATACGCAGTATTTT. This chain links TRBV6-5 with TRBJ2-3, with 7 bases lining up with TRBD1. This CDR3 has 13 amino acids. Germline V CDR1 and CDR2: MNHEY, SVGAGI. Germline trimming cut 8 bases from V and 5 bases from J; bases unmatched to any gene: 7.

The CDR3 bases are TGTGCCTGGAGTCCTCAGGACAGGAACTATGGCTACACCTTC. The encoded protein is CAWSPQDRNYGYTF. The V call is TRBV30, the J call TRBJ1-2; 7 nucleotides line up with TRBD1. The CDR3 is 14 amino acids. V was pared by 2 bases and J by 2 bases, with 5 bases of the junction left unmatched. Germline assignment: CDR1 GTSNPN and CDR2 SVGIG (reference sequence).

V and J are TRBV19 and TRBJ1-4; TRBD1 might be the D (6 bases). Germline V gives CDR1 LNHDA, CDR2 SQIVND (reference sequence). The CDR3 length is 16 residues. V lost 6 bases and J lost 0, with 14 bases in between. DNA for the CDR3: TGTGCCAGTAGCGGACAGCTACTAGCAACTAATGAAAAACTGTTTTTT. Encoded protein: CASSGQLLATNEKLFF.

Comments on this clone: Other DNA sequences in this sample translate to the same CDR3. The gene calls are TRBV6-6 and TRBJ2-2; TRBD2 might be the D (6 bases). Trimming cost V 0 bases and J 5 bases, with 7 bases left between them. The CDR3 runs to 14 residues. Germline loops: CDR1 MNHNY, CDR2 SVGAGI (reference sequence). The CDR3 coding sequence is TGTGCCAGCAGTTACTCGCGGGGAACCGGGGAGCTGTTTTTT. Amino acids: CASSYSRGTGELFF.

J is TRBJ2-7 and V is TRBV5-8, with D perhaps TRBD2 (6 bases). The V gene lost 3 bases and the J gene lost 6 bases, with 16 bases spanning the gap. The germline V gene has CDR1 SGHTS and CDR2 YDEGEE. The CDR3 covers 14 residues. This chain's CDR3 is CASSSSGLWGEQYF. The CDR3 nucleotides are TGTGCCAGCAGCTCCTCGGGACTCTGGGGCGAGCAGTACTTC.

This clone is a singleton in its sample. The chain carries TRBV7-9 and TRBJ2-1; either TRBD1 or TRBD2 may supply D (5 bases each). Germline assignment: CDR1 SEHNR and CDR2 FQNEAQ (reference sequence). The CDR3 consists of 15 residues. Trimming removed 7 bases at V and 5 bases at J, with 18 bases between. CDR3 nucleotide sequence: TGTGCCAGCATCCAGATGGGGACGGTAAACAATGAGCAGTTCTTC. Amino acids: CASIQMGTVNNEQFF.

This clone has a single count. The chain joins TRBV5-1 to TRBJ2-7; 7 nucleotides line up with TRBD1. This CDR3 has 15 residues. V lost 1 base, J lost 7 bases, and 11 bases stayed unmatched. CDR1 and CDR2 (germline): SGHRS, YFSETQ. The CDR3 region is CASSLMTGSEGEQYF. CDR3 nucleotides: TGCGCCAGCAGCTTGATGACAGGGAGCGAAGGAGAGCAGTACTTC.

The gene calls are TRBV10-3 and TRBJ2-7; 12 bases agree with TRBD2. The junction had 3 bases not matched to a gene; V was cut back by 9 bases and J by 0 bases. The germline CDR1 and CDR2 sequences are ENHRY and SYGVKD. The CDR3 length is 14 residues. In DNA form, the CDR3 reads TGTGCCATGGCGACTAGCGGGAGCTCCTACGAGCAGTACTTC. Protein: CAMATSGSSYEQYF.

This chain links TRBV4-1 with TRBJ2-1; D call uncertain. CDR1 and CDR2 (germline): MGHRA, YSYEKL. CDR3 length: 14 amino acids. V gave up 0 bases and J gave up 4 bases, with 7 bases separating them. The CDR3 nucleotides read TGCGCCAGCAGCCAAGACGGCCAGTACAATGAGCAGTTCTTC. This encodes CASSQDGQYNEQFF.

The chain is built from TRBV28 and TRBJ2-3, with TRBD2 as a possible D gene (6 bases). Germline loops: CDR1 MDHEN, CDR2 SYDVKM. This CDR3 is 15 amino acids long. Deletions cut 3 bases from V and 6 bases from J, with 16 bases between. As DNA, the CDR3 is TGTGCCAGCAGTTTCGGGGCGGGACGTTCGGATACGCAGTATTTT. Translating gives CASSFGAGRSDTQYF. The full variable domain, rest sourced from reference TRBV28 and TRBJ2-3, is DVKVTQSSRYLVKRTGEKVFLECVQDMDHENMFWYRQDPGLGLRLIYFSYDVKMKEKGDIPEGYSVSREKKERFSLILESASTNQTSMYLCASSFGAGRSDTQYFGPGTRLTVL.

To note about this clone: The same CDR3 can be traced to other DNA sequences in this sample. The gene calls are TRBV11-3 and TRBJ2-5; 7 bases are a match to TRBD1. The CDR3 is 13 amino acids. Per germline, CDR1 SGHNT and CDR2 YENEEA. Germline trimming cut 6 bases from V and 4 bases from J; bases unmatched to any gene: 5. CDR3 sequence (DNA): TGTGCCAGCAGTTTGAGACAGGGAGAGACCCAGTACTTC. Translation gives CASSLRQGETQYF.

CDR3 amino acids: CASSPGARGYEQYF. The CDR3 region has the DNA TGCGCCAGCAGCCCGGGGGCCCGAGGCTACGAGCAGTACTTC. This chain uses TRBV4-3 with TRBJ2-7; D could derive from TRBD1 or TRBD2 (6 bases each). This CDR3 has 14 residues. From germline, CDR1 is LGHNA and CDR2 YSLEER. The germline V and J ends were trimmed by 4 bases and 3 bases, with 13 bases remaining between them.

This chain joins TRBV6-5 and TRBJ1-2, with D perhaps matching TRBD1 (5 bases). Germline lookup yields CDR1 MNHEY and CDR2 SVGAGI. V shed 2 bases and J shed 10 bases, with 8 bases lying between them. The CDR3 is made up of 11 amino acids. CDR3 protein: CASSYRGDYTF. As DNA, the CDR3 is TGTGCCAGCAGTTACAGGGGCGACTACACCTTC.

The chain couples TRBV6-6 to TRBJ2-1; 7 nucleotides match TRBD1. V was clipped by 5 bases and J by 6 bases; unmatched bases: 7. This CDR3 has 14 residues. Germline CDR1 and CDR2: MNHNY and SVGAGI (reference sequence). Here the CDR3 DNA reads TGTGCCAGCAGTCCCCGAGGGGGCCCCAATGAGCAGTTCTTC. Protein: CASSPRGGPNEQFF.

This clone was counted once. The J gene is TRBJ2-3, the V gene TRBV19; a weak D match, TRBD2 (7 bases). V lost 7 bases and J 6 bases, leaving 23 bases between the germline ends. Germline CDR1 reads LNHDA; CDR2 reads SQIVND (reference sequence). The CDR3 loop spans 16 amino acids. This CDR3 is CASTAVGGTGGDTQYF. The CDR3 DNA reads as TGTGCCAGTACCGCCGTCGGGGGGACTGGGGGCGATACGCAGTATTTT.